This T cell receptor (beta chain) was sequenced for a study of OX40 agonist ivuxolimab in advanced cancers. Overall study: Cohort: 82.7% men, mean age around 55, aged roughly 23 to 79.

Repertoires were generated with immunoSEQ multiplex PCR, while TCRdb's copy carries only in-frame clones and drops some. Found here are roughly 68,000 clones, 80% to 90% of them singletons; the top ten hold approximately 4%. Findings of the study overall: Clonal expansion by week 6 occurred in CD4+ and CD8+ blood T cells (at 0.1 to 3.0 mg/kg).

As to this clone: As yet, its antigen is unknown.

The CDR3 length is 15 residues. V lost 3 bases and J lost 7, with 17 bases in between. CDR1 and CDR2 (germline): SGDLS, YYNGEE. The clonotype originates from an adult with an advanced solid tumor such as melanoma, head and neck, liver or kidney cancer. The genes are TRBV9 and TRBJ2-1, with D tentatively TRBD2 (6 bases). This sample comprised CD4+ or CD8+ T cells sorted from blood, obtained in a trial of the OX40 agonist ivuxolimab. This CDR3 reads CASSGRPGLRNEQFF. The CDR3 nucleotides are TGTGCCAGCAGCGGAAGACCGGGACTCCGGAATGAGCAGTTCTTC.